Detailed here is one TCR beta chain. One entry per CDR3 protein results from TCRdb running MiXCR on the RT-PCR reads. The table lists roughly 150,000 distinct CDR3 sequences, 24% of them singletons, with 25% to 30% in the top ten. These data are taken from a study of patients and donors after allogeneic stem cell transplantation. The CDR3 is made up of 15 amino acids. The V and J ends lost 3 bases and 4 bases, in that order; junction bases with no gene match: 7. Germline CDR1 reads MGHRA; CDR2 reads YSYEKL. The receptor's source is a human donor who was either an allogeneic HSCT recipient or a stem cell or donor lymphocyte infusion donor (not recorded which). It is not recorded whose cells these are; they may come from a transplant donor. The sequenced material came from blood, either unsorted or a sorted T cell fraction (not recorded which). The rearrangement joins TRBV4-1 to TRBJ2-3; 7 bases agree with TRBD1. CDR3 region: CASSHRQGWADTQYF. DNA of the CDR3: TGCGCCAGCAGCCACCGACAGGGTTGGGCAGATACGCAGTATTTT.